This T cell receptor beta chain was captured in a study of T cells in localized non-small cell lung cancer. Findings of the study overall: Uninvolved adjacent lung showed peak T cell clonality, exceeding tumor. Sequencing was restricted to one tumor region; therefore, heterogeneity remains possible.

In regard to this clone: Its target is not known.

Data came from immunoSEQ multiplex PCR; TCRdb stores just in-frame clones and leaves some out. This repertoire shows about 59,000 clones, 85% to 90% found once; its top ten account for about 2%. Trimming removed 3 bases from V and 2 bases from J, with 11 bases in between. Germline V gene data show CDR1 as MNHNY and CDR2 as SVGAGI (reference sequence). The CDR3 has 14 amino acids. The rearrangement links TRBV6-6 to TRBJ2-7; a possible D gene is TRBD2 (5 bases). The sequence was collected from a woman aged 35-75 years with stage I lung adenocarcinoma. This material consisted of peripheral blood, taken before any cancer treatment. CDR3 protein: CASSYQDGTYEQYF. DNA of the CDR3: TGTGCCAGCAGTTATCAGGACGGGACCTACGAGCAGTACTTC.